One sample yielded the 2 T cell receptor beta chains listed below, sequenced in a study of cytomegalovirus exposure and HLA in healthy donors. The primer mix had 60 Vbeta and 13 Jbeta primers. Here immunoSEQ multiplex PCR was the method, and the copy in TCRdb shows in-frame clones only, minus some. The table has more than 95,000 clones, roughly four fifths seen once. Sequencing was performed on PBMCs. These receptors were taken from a middle-aged woman in good health and CMV-seronegative.

The chain couples TRBV9 to TRBJ2-5; D is unclear. The CDR3 loop spans 13 amino acids. Trimming shortened V by 0 bases and J by 5 bases, and 8 bases separated the two germline ends. Germline CDR1 is SGDLS and CDR2 is YYNGEE. The CDR3 protein is CASSVGARETQYF. CDR3 DNA: TGTGCCAGCAGCGTAGGGGCTCGGGAGACCCAGTACTTC.

The rearrangement links TRBV4-1 to TRBJ1-1, with D possibly being TRBD1 (5 bases). V lost 2 bases to trimming and J lost 6 bases, with 10 bases between them. This CDR3 region has 13 residues. CDR1 is MGHRA, CDR2 YSYEKL, per germline. CDR3 sequence (DNA): TGCGCCAGCAGCCAATTACAGGTGGCTGAAGCTTTCTTT. Encoded protein: CASSQLQVAEAFF.